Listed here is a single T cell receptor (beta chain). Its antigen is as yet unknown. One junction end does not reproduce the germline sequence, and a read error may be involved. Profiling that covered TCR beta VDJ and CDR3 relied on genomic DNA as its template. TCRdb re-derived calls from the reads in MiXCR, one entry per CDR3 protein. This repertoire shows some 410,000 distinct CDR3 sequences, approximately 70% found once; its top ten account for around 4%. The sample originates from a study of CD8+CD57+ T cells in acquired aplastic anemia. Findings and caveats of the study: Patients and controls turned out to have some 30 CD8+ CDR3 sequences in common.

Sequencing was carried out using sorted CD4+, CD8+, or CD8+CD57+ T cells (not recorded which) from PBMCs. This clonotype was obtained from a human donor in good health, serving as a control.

The CDR3 nucleotides read TGTGCCAGCAGCTTAGTTCAGTTAGAAGAGCAACTGTTC. Translating gives CASSLVQLEEQLF. The chain carries TRBV7-9 and TRBJ2-7; D ambiguous. The CDR3 runs to 13 residues. CDR1 SEHNR and CDR2 FQNEAQ come from the germline V gene (reference sequence). Looking up the rest from reference TRBV7-9 and TRBJ2-7 gives the full variable domain: DTGVSQNPRHKITKRGQNVTFRCDPISEHNRLYWYRQTLGQGPEFLTYFQNEAQLEKSRLLSDRFSAERPKGSFSTLEIQRTEQGDSAMYLCASSLVQLEEQLFGPGTRLTVT.